Each of the 27 T cell receptor beta chains below was sequenced from the same sample in a study of CD8 T cells in ankylosing spondylitis. Using its own MiXCR run on the 5' RACE reads, TCRdb lists one record per CDR3 protein. Among approximately 300,000 distinct CDR3 sequences listed, about 19% were seen once. Sequenced input: blood, either unsorted or a sorted T cell fraction (not recorded which). The receptors were gathered from a male donor with ankylosing spondylitis or in good health (not recorded which).

This clonotype occurred a few times. A much larger clone is a single base away; this may be a read error. V gene TRBV7-8 combines with J gene TRBJ2-2; 7 nucleotides align to TRBD2. CDR1 is SGHVS, CDR2 FQNEAQ, per germline. With V trimmed by 6 bases and J by 0 bases, 4 bases remained unmatched. This CDR3 is 15 amino acids long. The CDR3 DNA is TGTGCCAGCAGTGCCGGGACTACGAACACCGGGGAGCTGTTTTTT. It is translated as CASSAGTTNTGELFF.

This clonotype occurred a few times. The CDR3 bases are TGCAGTGCTAGAGATCGACGGGGCTACGAGCAGTACGTC. Its protein product is CSARDRRGYEQYV. The chain links TRBV20-1 to TRBJ2-7; a possible D gene is TRBD2 (5 bases). Germline CDR1 DFQATT, CDR2 SNEGSKA (reference sequence). This CDR3 has 13 residues. V was pared by 0 bases and J by 3 bases, with 9 bases between.

J is TRBJ1-5 and V is TRBV5-1; D may be TRBD1 (5 bases). Germline-derived CDR1 and CDR2 are SGHRS and YFSETQ. The CDR3 length is 16 residues. V was shortened by 3 bases and J by 7 bases, with 20 bases between the two germline ends. CDR3 amino acids: CASSWGPGGFGQPQHF. The CDR3 DNA sequence: TGCGCCAGCAGCTGGGGCCCGGGGGGGTTCGGGCAGCCCCAGCATTTT. The whole variable domain, remainder taken from reference TRBV5-1 and TRBJ1-5, is KAGVTQTPRYLIKTRGQQVTLSCSPISGHRSVSWYQQTPGQGLQFLFEYFSETQRNKGNFPGRFSGRQFSNSRSEMNVSTLELGDSALYLCASSWGPGGFGQPQHFGDGTRLSIL.

This chain joins TRBV28 and TRBJ1-5; 7 bases agree with TRBD1. With 3 bases clipped from V and 1 base from J, the junction kept 6 bases outside the gene matches. Per the germline V gene, CDR1 is MDHEN and CDR2 is SYDVKM. This CDR3 contains 16 residues. DNA of the CDR3: TGTGCCAGCAGTTTGTCAGGGGGTGACAGCAATCAGCCCCAGCATTTT. Its translation is CASSLSGGDSNQPQHF.

There are a few counts of this clonotype. The gene calls are TRBV12-3 or TRBV12-4 and TRBJ2-1; TRBD2 might be the D (6 bases). Between the trimmed V and J ends, which lost 1 base and 3 bases, there was a span of 19 bases. The CDR3 is 18 residues long. The CDR3, as DNA: TGTGCCAGCAGTTTAGTACCGGGTCCGGGACTCCTCTACAATGAGCAGTTCTTC. Translated, it gives CASSLVPGPGLLYNEQFF.

This clonotype was recorded many times. The chain is built from TRBV5-4 and TRBJ2-1, with D maybe TRBD2 (5 bases). The CDR3 is 15 amino acids. Germline V gene sequence: CDR1 SGHNT, CDR2 YYREEE (reference sequence). Trimming stripped 1 base from V and 0 bases from J, with 8 bases between. CDR3 loop: CASSLWRSSYNEQFF. The CDR3 DNA reads TGTGCCAGCAGCTTGTGGAGGAGCTCCTACAATGAGCAGTTCTTC.

There are a few counts of this clonotype. The rearrangement joins TRBV5-1 to TRBJ2-3; no clear D gene. This CDR3 comprises 14 residues. Between the trimmed V and J ends, which lost 1 base and 6 bases, there was a span of 12 bases. Germline loops: CDR1 SGHRS, CDR2 YFSETQ. As DNA, the CDR3 is TGCGCCAGCAGCTTGAAGGCCCCGGTGGATACGCAGTATTTT. Encoded protein: CASSLKAPVDTQYF.

The V gene is TRBV7-9, the J gene TRBJ1-4; D is unresolved. CDR3 length: 16 residues. Germline CDR1 is SEHNR and CDR2 is FQNEAQ (reference sequence). Trimming left V 0 bases short and J 5 bases short, with 13 bases between. The DNA of the CDR3 is TGTGCCAGCAGCTTAGCGGGGAGTGGTGCAAATGAAAAACTGTTTTTT. Translated: CASSLAGSGANEKLFF.

This chain connects TRBV4-2 to TRBJ2-3; D not certain. Trimming shortened V by 0 bases and J by 2 bases, and 9 bases separated the two germline ends. Germline assignment: CDR1 LGHNA and CDR2 YNFKEQ. The CDR3 extends over 15 amino acids. This CDR3 is CASSQDLTLTDTQYF. The CDR3, as DNA: TGTGCCAGCAGCCAAGACCTTACCCTCACAGATACGCAGTATTTT.

The chain combines TRBV6-1 with TRBJ2-7; the D is unclear. CDR3 length equals 13 residues. The germline CDR1 and CDR2 sequences are MNHNS and SASEGT. V lost 2 bases, J lost 5 bases, and 10 bases lay in between. CDR3 protein: CASSETKGHEQYV. CDR3 sequence (DNA): TGTGCCAGCAGTGAAACCAAAGGCCACGAGCAGTACGTC.

The chain uses TRBV9 and TRBJ2-5, with a possible D match to TRBD2 (6 bases). This CDR3 has 13 amino acids. V shed 7 bases and J shed 5 bases, with 15 bases lying between them. Germline V gene lookup returns CDR1 SGDLS and CDR2 YYNGEE. CDR3 amino acids: CASATGVVETQYF. Here the CDR3 DNA reads TGTGCCAGCGCGACGGGGGTAGTGGAGACCCAGTACTTC.

The chain couples TRBV7-2 to TRBJ2-4; D is possibly TRBD2 (5 bases). Germline-derived CDR1 and CDR2 are SGHTA and FQGNSA. V was clipped by 4 bases and J by 0 bases, with 13 bases between them. This CDR3 has 16 amino acids. CDR3 protein: CASSSDTDLAKNIQYF. CDR3 DNA: TGTGCCAGCAGCTCAGACACGGACTTAGCCAAAAACATTCAGTACTTC.

This chain connects TRBV3-1 to TRBJ2-2; 8 nucleotides line up with TRBD1. Germline assignment: CDR1 LGHDT and CDR2 YNNKEL (reference sequence). V lost 6 bases to trimming and J lost 0 bases; unmatched junction nucleotides: 15. The CDR3 has 19 amino acids. The chain's CDR3 is CASRPWTGQSWSNTGELFF. The CDR3, as DNA: TGTGCCAGCAGACCATGGACAGGGCAGAGTTGGTCGAACACCGGGGAGCTGTTTTTT.

The chain combines TRBV20-1 with TRBJ1-4, with 9 bases lining up with TRBD1. Germline lookup yields CDR1 DFQATT and CDR2 SNEGSKA (reference sequence). V was pared by 4 bases and J by 7 bases, with 7 bases of the junction left unmatched. This CDR3 spans 14 amino acids. CDR3 nucleotide sequence: TGCAGTGCTATGCCGGGACAGGGAAGTGAAAAACTGTTTTTT. It yields the protein CSAMPGQGSEKLFF.

This chain connects TRBV12-3 or TRBV12-4 to TRBJ2-3, with D tentatively TRBD2 (6 bases). Trimming took 4 bases from V and 10 from J, leaving 33 bases between them. The CDR3 has 19 residues. This CDR3 is CASSSRPLRERDYSIAQYF. The CDR3 nucleotides read TGTGCCAGCAGTTCAAGGCCCCTCCGGGAGAGAGACTATAGCATTGCGCAGTATTTT.

In its sample, this clonotype is medium-sized. The chain couples TRBV29-1 to TRBJ2-7; 8 nucleotides agree with TRBD1. The CDR3 loop spans 15 amino acids. Trimming at V came to 4 bases and at J to 4 bases, leaving 12 bases not matched to a gene. Germline V gene data show CDR1 as SQVTM and CDR2 as ANQGSEA. The CDR3 reads CSVGAGGPFPYEQYV. The DNA of the CDR3 is TGCAGCGTTGGGGCAGGGGGCCCCTTCCCGTACGAGCAGTACGTC.

A few counts support this clonotype. The CDR3 reads CASSLGGPVTDTQYF. The CDR3 bases are TGTGCCAGCAGCCTTGGGGGGCCGGTTACAGATACGCAGTATTTT. The chain couples TRBV7-3 to TRBJ2-3; D is possibly TRBD1 or TRBD2 (6 bases each). The germline V gene has CDR1 SGHTA and CDR2 FQGTGA. Trimming pared 5 bases from V and 3 bases from J, leaving 15 bases between. The CDR3 runs 15 residues.

This clonotype was found a few times. The chain uses TRBV15 and TRBJ2-3; D may be TRBD1 (6 bases). Germline values: CDR1 LNHNV, CDR2 YYDKDF (reference sequence). V gave up 5 bases and J gave up 2 bases, with 17 bases separating them. This CDR3 comprises 16 residues. The CDR3 DNA sequence: TGTGCCACCAGCGGCCAGGGGTCTTCGGCCACAGATACGCAGTATTTT. Its protein product is CATSGQGSSATDTQYF.

A few counts support this clonotype. This chain links TRBV27 with TRBJ1-6, with 11 bases identical to TRBD1. The V gene's germline CDR1 is MNHEY and CDR2 SMNVEV (reference sequence). The ends lost 4 bases at V and 6 bases at J; junction bases unmatched: 2. CDR3 length: 15 residues. The DNA for the CDR3 is TGTGCCAGCAGTTGGGACAGGGGGGGTAATTCACCCCTCCACTTT. Translated, it gives CASSWDRGGNSPLHF.

This clonotype appeared many times. V and J are TRBV5-1 and TRBJ2-5, with TRBD2 identical over 9 bases. This CDR3 has 15 residues. Germline assignment: CDR1 SGHRS and CDR2 YFSETQ. V was clipped by 2 bases and J by 1 base; unmatched bases: 3. The DNA for the CDR3 is TGCGCCAGCAGCTTCATGACTAGCGGCCAAGAGACCCAGTACTTC. Residues: CASSFMTSGQETQYF.

There are a few counts of this clonotype. This chain connects TRBV5-1 to TRBJ2-5; TRBD2 might be the D (5 bases). The CDR3 sequence is 13 residues long. The germline V gene encodes CDR1 SGHRS and CDR2 YFSETQ. V lost 4 bases and J 12 bases, leaving 19 bases between the germline ends. CDR3 protein: CASSPQSGAPKYF. In nucleotides, the CDR3 is TGCGCCAGCAGCCCCCAAAGCGGCGCTCCGAAGTACTTC.

This clonotype was observed a few times. The rearrangement uses TRBV5-6 and TRBJ2-7; D is possibly TRBD1 (5 bases). Trimming took 4 bases from V and 5 from J, leaving 10 bases between them. The CDR3 loop spans 12 amino acids. Germline-derived CDR1 and CDR2 are SGHDT and YYEEEE. For the CDR3, the DNA is TGTGCCAGCAGCCGGCAGGGAAACGAGCAGTACGTC. Protein sequence: CASSRQGNEQYV.

The gene calls are TRBV12-3 or TRBV12-4 and TRBJ2-1, with TRBD2 identical over 13 bases. CDR3 size: 14 residues. V lost 6 bases to trimming and J lost 8 bases; unmatched junction nucleotides: 4. CDR3 bases: TGTGCCAGCAGACTAGCGGGAGGGCTTGATGAGCAGTTCTTC. It is translated as CASRLAGGLDEQFF.

This clonotype was picked up a small number of times. The gene calls are TRBV5-1 and TRBJ2-3; 12 positions match TRBD2. Trimming took 2 bases from V and 4 from J; bases not matched to a gene: 8. In germline, CDR1 is SGHRS, CDR2 YFSETQ. The CDR3 loop spans 17 amino acids. This CDR3 reads CASSFGLAGSSPDTQYF. As DNA, the CDR3 is TGCGCCAGCAGCTTCGGACTAGCGGGATCGAGCCCAGATACGCAGTATTTT.

This clonotype was counted once. The chain employs TRBV5-1 and TRBJ2-1; TRBD2 matches 9 bases. This CDR3 contains 17 residues. The germline CDR1 and CDR2 sequences are SGHRS and YFSETQ. Trimming at V came to 3 bases and at J to 0 bases, leaving 7 bases not matched to a gene. CDR3 bases: TGCGCCAGCAGCTCAGGACTAGCGCCAAGCTCCTACAATGAGCAGTTCTTC. Protein product: CASSSGLAPSSYNEQFF.

The chain uses TRBV5-1 and TRBJ2-5; possibly TRBD2 for D (6 bases). Germline lookup yields CDR1 SGHRS and CDR2 YFSETQ. The CDR3 has 15 amino acids. Trimming removed 0 bases at V and 2 bases at J, with 11 bases between. The DNA for the CDR3 is TGCGCCAGCAGCTTGGGGACGGGGGTACAAGAGACCCAGTACTTC. This translates into CASSLGTGVQETQYF.

V usage is TRBV5-4 and J usage is TRBJ2-7; 8 positions match TRBD2. The junction had 10 bases not matched to a gene; V was cut back by 4 bases and J by 7 bases. This CDR3 contains 14 residues. Germline loops: CDR1 SGHNT, CDR2 YYREEE (reference sequence). The CDR3 nucleotides read TGTGCCAGCAGCCACGGACTAGCCCCCTGGGAGCAGTACGTC. Amino acid sequence: CASSHGLAPWEQYV.